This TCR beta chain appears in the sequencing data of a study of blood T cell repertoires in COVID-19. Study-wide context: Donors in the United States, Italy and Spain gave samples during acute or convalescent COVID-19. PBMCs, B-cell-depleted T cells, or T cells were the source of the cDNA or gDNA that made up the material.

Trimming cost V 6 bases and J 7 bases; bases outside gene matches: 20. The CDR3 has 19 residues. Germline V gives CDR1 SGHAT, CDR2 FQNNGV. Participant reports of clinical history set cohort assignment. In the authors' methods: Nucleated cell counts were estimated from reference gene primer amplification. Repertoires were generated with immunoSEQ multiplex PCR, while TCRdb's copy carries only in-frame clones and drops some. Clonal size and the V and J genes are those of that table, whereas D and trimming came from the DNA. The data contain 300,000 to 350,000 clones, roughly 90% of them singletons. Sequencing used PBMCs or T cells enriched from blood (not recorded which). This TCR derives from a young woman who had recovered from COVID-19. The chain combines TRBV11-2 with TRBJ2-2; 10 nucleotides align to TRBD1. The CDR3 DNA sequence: TGTGCCAGCAGACCCCTACGCCGGGACAGGGGCCGGGTAGGCGGGGAGCTGTTTTTT. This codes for CASRPLRRDRGRVGGELFF.